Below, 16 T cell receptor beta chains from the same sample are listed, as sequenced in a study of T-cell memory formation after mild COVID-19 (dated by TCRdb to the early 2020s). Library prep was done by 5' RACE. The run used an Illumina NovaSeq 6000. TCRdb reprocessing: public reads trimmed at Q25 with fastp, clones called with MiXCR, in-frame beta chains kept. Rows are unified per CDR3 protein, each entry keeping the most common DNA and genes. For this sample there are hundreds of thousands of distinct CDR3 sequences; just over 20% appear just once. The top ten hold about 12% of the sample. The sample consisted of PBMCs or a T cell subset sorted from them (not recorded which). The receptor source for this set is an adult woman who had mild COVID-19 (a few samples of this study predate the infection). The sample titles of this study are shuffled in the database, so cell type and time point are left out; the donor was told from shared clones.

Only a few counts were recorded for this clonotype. CDR3 nucleotide sequence: TGTGCCAGCAGTTCTGGGACAATGGGCCATGGCTACACCTTC. It yields the protein CASSSGTMGHGYTF. V is TRBV12-3 or TRBV12-4 and J is TRBJ1-2; D is possibly TRBD1 (6 bases). Trimming took 4 bases from V and 6 from J, leaving 15 bases between them. The CDR3 runs 14 residues.

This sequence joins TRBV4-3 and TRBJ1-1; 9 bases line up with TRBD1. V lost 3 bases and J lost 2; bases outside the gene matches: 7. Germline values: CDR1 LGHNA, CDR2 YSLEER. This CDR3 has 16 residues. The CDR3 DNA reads TGCGCCAGCAGCCACGGGACAGGGCGACTAAACACTGAAGCTTTCTTT. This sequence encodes CASSHGTGRLNTEAFF.

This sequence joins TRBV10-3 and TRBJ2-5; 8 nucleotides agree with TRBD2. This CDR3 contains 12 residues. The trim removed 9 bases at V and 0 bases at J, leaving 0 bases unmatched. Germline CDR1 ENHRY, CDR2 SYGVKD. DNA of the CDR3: TGTGCCATAGCGGGGGACCAAGAGACCCAGTACTTC. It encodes CAIAGDQETQYF.

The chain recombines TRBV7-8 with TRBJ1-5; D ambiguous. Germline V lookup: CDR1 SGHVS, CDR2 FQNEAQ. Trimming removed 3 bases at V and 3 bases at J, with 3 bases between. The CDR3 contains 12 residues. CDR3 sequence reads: CASSFFNQPQHF. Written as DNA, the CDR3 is TGTGCCAGCAGCTTTTTCAATCAGCCCCAGCATTTT.

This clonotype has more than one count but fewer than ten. CDR3: CASSFEGVAYEQYF. DNA of the CDR3: TGTGCCAGCAGCTTTGAGGGAGTGGCCTACGAGCAGTACTTC. This chain connects TRBV5-5 to TRBJ2-7, with D possibly TRBD2 on 5 matching bases. The CDR3 runs 14 residues. The germline V and J ends were trimmed by 2 bases and 2 bases, with 11 bases remaining between them. Germline values: CDR1 SGHKS, CDR2 YYEKEE (reference sequence).

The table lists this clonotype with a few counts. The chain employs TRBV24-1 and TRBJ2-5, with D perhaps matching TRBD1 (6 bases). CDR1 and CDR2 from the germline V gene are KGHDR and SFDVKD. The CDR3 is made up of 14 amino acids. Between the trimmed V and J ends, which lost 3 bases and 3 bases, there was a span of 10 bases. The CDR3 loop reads CATSDTRGEETQYF. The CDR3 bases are TGTGCCACCAGTGATACCAGGGGAGAAGAGACCCAGTACTTC.

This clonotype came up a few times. The CDR3 reads CASSLLGVTGELFF. The CDR3 nucleotides are TGTGCCAGCAGCTTATTAGGGGTCACCGGGGAGCTGTTTTTT. The chain combines TRBV7-3 with TRBJ2-2; weak D call: TRBD1 (5 bases). The CDR3 length is 14 residues. Trimming left V 2 bases short and J 4 bases short, with 8 bases between. Germline V CDR1 and CDR2: SGHTA, FQGTGA.

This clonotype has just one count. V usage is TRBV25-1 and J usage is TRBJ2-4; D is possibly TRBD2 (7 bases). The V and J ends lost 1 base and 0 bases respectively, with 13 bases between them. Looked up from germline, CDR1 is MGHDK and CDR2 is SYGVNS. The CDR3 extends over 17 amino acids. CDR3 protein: CASSESGGRGAKNIQYF. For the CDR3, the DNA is TGTGCCAGCAGTGAATCCGGGGGGCGGGGAGCCAAAAACATTCAGTACTTC.

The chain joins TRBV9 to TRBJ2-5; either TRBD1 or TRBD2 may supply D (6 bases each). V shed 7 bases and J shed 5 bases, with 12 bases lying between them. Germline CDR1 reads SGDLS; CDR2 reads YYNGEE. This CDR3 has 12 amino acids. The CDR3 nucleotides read TGTGCCAGCGGGGGGCAGGGGGAGACCCAGTACTTC. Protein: CASGGQGETQYF. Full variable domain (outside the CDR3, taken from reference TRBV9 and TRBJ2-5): DSGVTQTPKHLITATGQRVTLRCSPRSGDLSVYWYQQSLDQGLQFLIQYYNGEERAKGNILERFSAQQFPDLHSELNLSSLELGDSALYFCASGGQGETQYFGPGTRLLVL.

As DNA, the CDR3 is TGTGCCAGCAGCTCCTCAGATCTAGCGGGGGGCCGCGAGACCCAGTACTTC. Amino acid sequence: CASSSSDLAGGRETQYF. The chain couples TRBV7-9 to TRBJ2-5; TRBD2 aligns across 11 bases. V shed 4 bases, J shed 5 bases, and the junction held 12 bases outside the gene matches. CDR1 SEHNR and CDR2 FQNEAQ come from the germline V gene (reference sequence). The CDR3 consists of 17 residues.

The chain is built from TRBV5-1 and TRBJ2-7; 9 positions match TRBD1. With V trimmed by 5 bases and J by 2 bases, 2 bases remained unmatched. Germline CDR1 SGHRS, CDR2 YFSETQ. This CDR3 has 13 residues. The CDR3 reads CASRGTGTYEQYF. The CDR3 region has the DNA TGCGCCAGCAGAGGGACAGGGACCTACGAGCAGTACTTC.

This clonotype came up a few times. The CDR3 reads CASSQVGRGQGGTDTQYF. DNA for the CDR3: TGCGCCAGCAGCCAGGTGGGGAGGGGGCAGGGCGGCACAGATACGCAGTATTTT. J is TRBJ2-3 and V is TRBV4-1; D might be TRBD1 or TRBD2, each matching 7 bases. V dropped 3 bases and J dropped 1 base, with 20 bases sitting between them. Germline V gives CDR1 MGHRA, CDR2 YSYEKL. The CDR3 has 18 residues.

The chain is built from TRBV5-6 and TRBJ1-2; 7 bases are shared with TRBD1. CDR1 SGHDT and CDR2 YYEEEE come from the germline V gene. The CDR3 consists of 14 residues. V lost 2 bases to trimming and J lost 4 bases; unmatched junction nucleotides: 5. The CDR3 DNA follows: TGTGCCAGCAGCTTCGGGCGACAGGGCTATGGCTACACCTTC. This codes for CASSFGRQGYGYTF. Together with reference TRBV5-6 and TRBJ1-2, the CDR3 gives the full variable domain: DAGVTQSPTHLIKTRGQQVTLRCSPKSGHDTVSWYQQALGQGPQFIFQYYEEEERQRGNFPDRFSGHQFPNYSSELNVNALLLGDSALYLCASSFGRQGYGYTFGSGTRLTVV.

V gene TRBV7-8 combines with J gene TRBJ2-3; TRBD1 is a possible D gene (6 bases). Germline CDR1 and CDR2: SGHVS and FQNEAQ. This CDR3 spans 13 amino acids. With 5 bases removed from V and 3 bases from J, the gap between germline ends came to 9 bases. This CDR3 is CASSHRETDTQYF. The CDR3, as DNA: TGTGCCAGCAGCCACAGGGAGACAGATACGCAGTATTTT.

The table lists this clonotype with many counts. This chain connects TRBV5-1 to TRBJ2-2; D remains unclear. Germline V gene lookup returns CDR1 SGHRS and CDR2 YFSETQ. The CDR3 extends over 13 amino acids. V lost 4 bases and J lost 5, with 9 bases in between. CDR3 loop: CASSPVRTGELFF. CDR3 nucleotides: TGCGCCAGCAGCCCCGTAAGGACCGGGGAGCTGTTTTTT.

CDR3 nucleotides: TGCGCCAGCAGCCCGGCGGGACGGACTACGTACGAGCAGTACTTC. Encoded protein: CASSPAGRTTYEQYF. J is TRBJ2-7 and V is TRBV5-1, with a tentative D call TRBD2 (6 bases). Germline V gene lookup returns CDR1 SGHRS and CDR2 YFSETQ. This CDR3 contains 15 residues. The V end lost 4 bases, the J end lost 4 bases, and 18 bases lay between the germline ends.